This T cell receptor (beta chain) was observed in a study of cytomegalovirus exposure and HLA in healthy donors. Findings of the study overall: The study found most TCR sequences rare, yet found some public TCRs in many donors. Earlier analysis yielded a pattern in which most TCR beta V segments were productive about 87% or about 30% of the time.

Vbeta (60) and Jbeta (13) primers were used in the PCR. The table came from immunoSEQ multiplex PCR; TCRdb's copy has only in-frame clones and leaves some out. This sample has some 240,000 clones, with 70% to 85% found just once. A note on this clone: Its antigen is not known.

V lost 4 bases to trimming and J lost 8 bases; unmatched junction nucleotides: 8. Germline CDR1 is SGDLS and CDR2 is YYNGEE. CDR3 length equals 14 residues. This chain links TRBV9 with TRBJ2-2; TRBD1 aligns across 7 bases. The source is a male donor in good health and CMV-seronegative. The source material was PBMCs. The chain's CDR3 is CASSRDSNIGELFF. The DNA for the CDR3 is TGTGCCAGCAGCAGGGACAGTAATATTGGGGAGCTGTTTTTT.